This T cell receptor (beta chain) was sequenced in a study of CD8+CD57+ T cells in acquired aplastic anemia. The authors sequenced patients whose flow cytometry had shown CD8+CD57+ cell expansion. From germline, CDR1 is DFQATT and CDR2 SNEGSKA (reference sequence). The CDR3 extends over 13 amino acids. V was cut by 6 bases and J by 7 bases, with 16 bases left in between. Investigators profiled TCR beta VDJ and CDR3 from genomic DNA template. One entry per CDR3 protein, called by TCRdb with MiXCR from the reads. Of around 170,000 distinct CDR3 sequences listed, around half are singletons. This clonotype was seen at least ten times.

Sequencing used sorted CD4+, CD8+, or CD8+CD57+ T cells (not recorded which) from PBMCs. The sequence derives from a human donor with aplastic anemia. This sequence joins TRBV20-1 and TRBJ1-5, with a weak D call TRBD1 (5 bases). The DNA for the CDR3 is TGCAGTGCCCAACCTGGGGGAGGCCAGCCCCAGCATTTT. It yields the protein CSAQPGGGQPQHF.